The source of this T cell receptor beta chain is a study of shared clonotypes between healthy human individuals. General study findings and limits: Rarefaction revealed incomplete sorted-subset sequencing despite large depth. Only blood underwent sampling, and tissue repertoires likely differ.

CD4+ cells were split into CD45RA+ naive and CD45RA-negative memory subsets. V lost 6 bases, J lost 8 bases, and 13 bases lay in between. The CDR3 is 12 amino acids. The germline V gene has CDR1 MNHNY and CDR2 SVGAGI (reference sequence). About this clone: Antigen specificity is unknown.

Clones were sequenced by immunoSEQ multiplex PCR, and TCRdb holds only the in-frame ones, with some missing. This sample yields 2 million to 3 million clones, of which 93% are seen a single time; 0.36% belongs to the top ten. The sample taken for sequencing was naive CD4+ T cells from PBMCs. The subset denotes: CD45RA+ positively selected. This chain uses TRBV6-6 with TRBJ2-5; D is unresolved. The receptor was derived from a man aged 18 to 35 in good health. Some clones in this sample may be carry-over from other donors' samples. The CDR3 DNA reads TGTGCCAGCAGCCGGGCCTTGGGTACCCAGTACTTC. This encodes CASSRALGTQYF.